This T cell receptor beta chain was obtained from a study of T cell responses to AZD1222 COVID-19 vaccine. Assay used: immunoSEQ multiplex PCR; TCRdb lists only in-frame clones, some missing. The data contain about 150,000 clones, more than 85% of them singletons. The CDR3 extends over 15 amino acids. CDR1 is SEHNR and CDR2 is FQNEAQ in the germline V gene (reference sequence). Trimming pared 5 bases from V and 8 bases from J, leaving 18 bases between. This receptor was taken from an adult in good health. The material sequenced was peripheral blood, taken on day 0 of AZD1222 vaccination. J is TRBJ1-4 and V is TRBV7-9, with TRBD1 as a possible D gene (6 bases). In DNA form, the CDR3 reads TGTGCCAGCAGCGGGCCTGGGGGCCGTAGCGAAAAACTGTTTTTT. Protein sequence: CASSGPGGRSEKLFF. The full variable domain, in which reference TRBV7-9 and TRBJ1-4 provide the parts outside the CDR3, is DTGVSQNPRHKITKRGQNVTFRCDPISEHNRLYWYRQTLGQGPEFLTYFQNEAQLEKSRLLSDRFSAERPKGSFSTLEIQRTEQGDSAMYLCASSGPGGRSEKLFFGSGTQLSVL.